This entry is about one T cell receptor beta chain. Its antigen remains unknown. TCRdb ran MiXCR on the 5' RACE reads and lists one entry per CDR3 protein. The repertoire holds a few hundred thousand distinct CDR3 sequences, 14% seen once, with approximately 22% in the top ten. The CDR3 spans 13 residues. V gave up 5 bases and J gave up 5 bases; unmatched junction bases: 2. This sample is part of a study of T-cell memory formation after mild COVID-19. Notes on the study in general: Mainly CM and EM harbored the contracting CD4+ clones; mainly EMRA harbored the CD8+ ones. Memory sampled before infection contained some responding clones, suggesting cross-reactive memory joined.

The origin of this receptor is a young man who had mild COVID-19 (a few samples of this study predate the infection). Cell type and time point are not known. Sequencing was performed on PBMCs or a T cell subset sorted from them (not recorded which). This rearrangement joins TRBV12-3 or TRBV12-4 to TRBJ2-3; TRBD2 matches at 9 bases. The CDR3 reads CASSASGVDTQYF. CDR3 DNA: TGTGCCAGCAGTGCTAGCGGGGTAGATACGCAGTATTTT.